This TCR beta chain was identified during a study of blood T cell repertoires in COVID-19. Study-level background: Samples taken during acute and convalescent COVID-19 were collected in the United States, Italy and Spain.

Original data processing: Reference gene primer amplification gave nucleated cell count estimates. Here immunoSEQ multiplex PCR was the method, and the copy in TCRdb shows in-frame clones only, minus some. V and J calls and clone size are copied from that table; D and trimming were computed from the DNA. The sample contains approximately 81,000 clones, almost 85% of which appear only once. CDR1 is KGHSH, CDR2 LQKENI, per germline. This CDR3 comprises 15 residues. Between the trimmed V and J ends, which lost 2 bases and 0 bases, there was a span of 8 bases. V is TRBV18 and J is TRBJ2-4; D not certain. Sequencing input: peripheral blood. This sequence originates from a human donor in a cohort sampled during active COVID-19. This chain's CDR3 is CASSPEQVAKNIQYF. The CDR3 region has the DNA TGTGCCAGCTCACCAGAGCAAGTAGCCAAAAACATTCAGTACTTC.